Listed below are T cell receptor beta chains from one sample, sequenced in a study of blood T cell repertoires in COVID-19. Clones were sequenced by immunoSEQ multiplex PCR, and TCRdb holds only the in-frame ones, with some missing. The sample shows a few hundred thousand clones, approximately 84% of them seen only once. Material for sequencing was peripheral blood. These receptors all stem from a woman younger than 45 who had recovered from COVID-19. CDR3s include the opening cysteine and the closing phenylalanine or tryptophan. D genes are given only for firm matches. Rows may omit the clone size; those that give it use once, few, many or a size class.

v_call: TRBV7-3
d_call: TRBD2
j_call: TRBJ2-1
clone_size: .
cdr3_aa: CASSLRGTSDYNEQFF
cdr3_nt: TGTGCCAGCAGCTTAAGAGGGACTAGCGACTACAATGAGCAGTTCTTC

v_call: TRBV7-3
d_call: TRBD1
j_call: TRBJ1-1
clone_size: once
cdr3_aa: CASSPQGGLNTEAFF
cdr3_nt: TGTGCCAGCAGCCCACAGGGGGGGCTGAACACTGAAGCTTTCTTT

v_call: TRBV9
d_call: TRBD1
j_call: TRBJ2-7
clone_size: .
cdr3_aa: CASSVGQGTYEQYF
cdr3_nt: TGTGCCAGCAGCGTCGGACAGGGTACCTACGAGCAGTACTTC

v_call: TRBV28
d_call: .
j_call: TRBJ1-1
clone_size: .
cdr3_aa: CASTEGRGTEAFF
cdr3_nt: TGTGCCAGCACCGAAGGACGGGGGACTGAAGCTTTCTTT

v_call: TRBV28
d_call: TRBD2
j_call: TRBJ2-1
clone_size: .
cdr3_aa: CASSLPGTSGGTSLNEQFF
cdr3_nt: TGTGCCAGCAGTTTACCCGGGACTAGCGGGGGAACCTCCCTCAATGAGCAGTTCTTC

v_call: TRBV27
d_call: .
j_call: TRBJ1-2
clone_size: .
cdr3_aa: CASSLSPVVYGYTF
cdr3_nt: TGTGCCAGCAGTTTATCCCCAGTGGTCTATGGCTACACCTTC

v_call: TRBV7-8
d_call: .
j_call: TRBJ2-7
clone_size: .
cdr3_aa: CASSPGLLSYEQYF
cdr3_nt: TGTGCCAGCAGCCCCGGACTGCTCTCCTACGAGCAGTACTTC

v_call: TRBV19
d_call: .
j_call: TRBJ2-7
clone_size: .
cdr3_aa: CASSTTVTYYEQYF
cdr3_nt: TGTGCCAGTAGTACAACAGTGACATACTACGAGCAGTACTTC

v_call: TRBV2
d_call: .
j_call: TRBJ2-1
clone_size: once
cdr3_aa: CASRREGYYNEQFF
cdr3_nt: TGTGCCAGCAGAAGAGAGGGCTACTACAATGAGCAGTTCTTC

v_call: TRBV7-9
d_call: .
j_call: TRBJ2-7
clone_size: .
cdr3_aa: CASSSYAEQYF
cdr3_nt: TGTGCCAGCAGCTCCTACGCCGAGCAGTACTTC

v_call: TRBV2
d_call: .
j_call: TRBJ2-7
clone_size: .
cdr3_aa: CASSDTRRYEQYF
cdr3_nt: TGTGCCAGCAGTGATACCCGGCGGTACGAGCAGTACTTC

v_call: TRBV28
d_call: .
j_call: TRBJ1-3
clone_size: .
cdr3_aa: CASSLDAGSGNTIYF
cdr3_nt: TGTGCCAGCAGTTTAGACGCAGGCTCTGGAAACACCATATATTTT

v_call: TRBV6-5
d_call: TRBD2
j_call: TRBJ2-7
clone_size: .
cdr3_aa: CASSYSGEGEQYF
cdr3_nt: TGTGCCAGCAGTTACTCCGGGGAGGGCGAGCAGTACTTC

v_call: TRBV30
d_call: .
j_call: TRBJ1-5
clone_size: .
cdr3_aa: CAWNQGGNQPQHF
cdr3_nt: TGTGCCTGGAATCAGGGCGGCAATCAGCCCCAGCATTTT

v_call: TRBV30
d_call: .
j_call: TRBJ2-2
clone_size: .
cdr3_aa: CAWTAGTTGELFF
cdr3_nt: TGTGCCTGGACCGCAGGCACGACCGGGGAGCTGTTTTTT

v_call: TRBV5-5
d_call: TRBD2
j_call: TRBJ2-3
clone_size: .
cdr3_aa: CASSLESSGRVDTQYF
cdr3_nt: TGTGCCAGCAGCTTGGAGAGTAGCGGGAGGGTAGATACGCAGTATTTT

v_call: TRBV7-3
d_call: TRBD1
j_call: TRBJ2-4
clone_size: .
cdr3_aa: CASSQGQGKNIQYF
cdr3_nt: TGTGCCAGCAGCCAAGGACAGGGGAAAAACATTCAGTACTTC

v_call: TRBV7-3
d_call: .
j_call: TRBJ2-2
clone_size: .
cdr3_aa: CASSLHRDQRVGELFF
cdr3_nt: TGTGCCAGCAGCCTGCACAGGGACCAGAGGGTGGGGGAGCTGTTTTTT

v_call: TRBV19
d_call: .
j_call: TRBJ1-1
clone_size: few
cdr3_aa: CASKWTREAEAFF
cdr3_nt: TGTGCCAGTAAATGGACGAGGGAGGCTGAAGCTTTCTTT

v_call: TRBV19
d_call: .
j_call: TRBJ1-1
clone_size: .
cdr3_aa: CASREGYTEAFF
cdr3_nt: TGTGCCAGTAGGGAGGGTTACACTGAAGCTTTCTTT

v_call: TRBV6-2/TRBV6-3
d_call: TRBD2
j_call: TRBJ2-5
clone_size: .
cdr3_aa: CASSPPGLGSETQYF
cdr3_nt: TGTGCCAGCAGTCCCCCGGGACTAGGTTCAGAGACCCAGTACTTC

v_call: TRBV10-1
d_call: TRBD1
j_call: TRBJ2-5
clone_size: .
cdr3_aa: CASSESTGEETQYF
cdr3_nt: TGCGCCAGCAGTGAGTCAACAGGGGAGGAGACCCAGTACTTC

v_call: TRBV18
d_call: TRBD1
j_call: TRBJ2-1
clone_size: .
cdr3_aa: CASSPETGEWGEQFF
cdr3_nt: TGTGCCAGCTCACCCGAGACAGGGGAATGGGGTGAGCAGTTCTTC

v_call: TRBV2
d_call: TRBD2
j_call: TRBJ2-3
clone_size: .
cdr3_aa: CASSPGLAGTDTQYF
cdr3_nt: TGTGCCAGCAGCCCCGGACTAGCGGGAACCGATACGCAGTATTTT

v_call: TRBV2
d_call: .
j_call: TRBJ1-6
clone_size: .
cdr3_aa: CASSLGGNSPLHF
cdr3_nt: TGTGCCAGCAGTCTCGGGGGTAATTCACCCCTCCACTTT

v_call: TRBV27
d_call: .
j_call: TRBJ1-3
clone_size: .
cdr3_aa: CASRGGGSRGNTIYF
cdr3_nt: TGTGCCAGCAGAGGGGGGGGTTCGCGGGGAAACACCATATATTTT

v_call: TRBV3-1/TRBV3-2
d_call: .
j_call: TRBJ1-3
clone_size: .
cdr3_aa: CASSRDGGEAGNTIYF
cdr3_nt: TGTGCCAGCAGCCGCGATGGGGGGGAGGCTGGAAACACCATATATTTT

v_call: TRBV5-1
d_call: TRBD1
j_call: TRBJ2-1
clone_size: .
cdr3_aa: CASSLGTEDNEQFF
cdr3_nt: TGCGCCAGCAGCCTCGGGACAGAGGACAATGAGCAGTTCTTC

v_call: TRBV18
d_call: TRBD1
j_call: TRBJ1-1
clone_size: .
cdr3_aa: CASSPSGTDFEAFF
cdr3_nt: TGTGCCAGCTCTCCTTCGGGGACAGACTTCGAAGCTTTCTTT

v_call: TRBV19
d_call: .
j_call: TRBJ2-7
clone_size: .
cdr3_aa: CASSEKGLSSYEQYF
cdr3_nt: TGTGCCAGTAGTGAAAAAGGACTCAGCTCCTACGAGCAGTACTTC

v_call: TRBV11-3
d_call: .
j_call: TRBJ1-1
clone_size: few
cdr3_aa: CASSLDQEAEAFF
cdr3_nt: TGTGCCAGCAGCTTAGATCAGGAAGCTGAAGCTTTCTTT

v_call: TRBV18
d_call: .
j_call: TRBJ2-3
clone_size: .
cdr3_aa: CASSPLASWDTQYF
cdr3_nt: TGTGCCAGCTCACCCCTAGCGAGTTGGGATACGCAGTATTTT

v_call: TRBV18
d_call: TRBD2
j_call: TRBJ2-1
clone_size: .
cdr3_aa: CASSLNPGLAGVSYNEQFF
cdr3_nt: TGTGCCAGCTCACTAAATCCGGGACTAGCGGGAGTATCCTACAATGAGCAGTTCTTC

v_call: TRBV11-2
d_call: .
j_call: TRBJ2-1
clone_size: .
cdr3_aa: CASSLRDSTNEQFF
cdr3_nt: TGTGCCAGCAGCTTACGGGACTCTACGAATGAGCAGTTCTTC

v_call: TRBV25-1
d_call: .
j_call: TRBJ1-5
clone_size: once
cdr3_aa: CASSEGPQPQHF
cdr3_nt: TGTGCCAGCAGTGAAGGGCCTCAGCCCCAGCATTTT

v_call: TRBV5-5
d_call: .
j_call: TRBJ2-7
clone_size: .
cdr3_aa: CASSLTYSGEQYF
cdr3_nt: TGTGCCAGCAGCTTAACATATTCGGGAGAGCAGTACTTC

v_call: TRBV2
d_call: .
j_call: TRBJ1-1
clone_size: .
cdr3_aa: CASSLQGTNTEAFF
cdr3_nt: TGTGCCAGCAGCTTACAGGGAACGAACACTGAAGCTTTCTTT

v_call: TRBV7-9
d_call: .
j_call: TRBJ2-3
clone_size: .
cdr3_aa: CASSPIATSTDTQYF
cdr3_nt: TGTGCCAGCAGCCCTATAGCGACTAGCACAGATACGCAGTATTTT

v_call: TRBV5-4
d_call: TRBD1
j_call: TRBJ1-3
clone_size: .
cdr3_aa: CASSLAGTGGNTIYF
cdr3_nt: TGTGCCAGCAGCTTGGCCGGGACAGGGGGAAACACCATATATTTT

v_call: TRBV27
d_call: .
j_call: TRBJ1-3
clone_size: few
cdr3_aa: CASSFSSSGNTIYF
cdr3_nt: TGTGCCAGCAGTTTCTCGAGCTCTGGAAACACCATATATTTT

v_call: TRBV5-1
d_call: .
j_call: TRBJ2-3
clone_size: .
cdr3_aa: CASSLAPAVDTQYF
cdr3_nt: TGCGCCAGCAGCTTGGCCCCAGCGGTGGATACGCAGTATTTT

v_call: TRBV5-4
d_call: .
j_call: TRBJ1-1
clone_size: .
cdr3_aa: CASSFGMVTEAFF
cdr3_nt: TGTGCCAGCAGCTTCGGGATGGTCACTGAAGCTTTCTTT